The rows below give T cell receptor beta chains drawn from one sample of a study of blood T cell repertoires in COVID-19. Using immunoSEQ multiplex PCR, the repertoire was profiled, and TCRdb retains in-frame clones only, with some absent. This sample has more than 400,000 clones; about nine tenths occur once, and the top ten carry under 0.75%. Sequenced material: PBMCs or T cells enriched from blood (not recorded which). The receptors here all came from a woman under 30 who had recovered from COVID-19. Each CDR3 is given with its conserved first and last residue. The D gene is left open where the match is weak. For some rows the clone size is stated as once, few or many, or as a class when expanded; others skip it.

d_gene,abundance,j_gene,v_gene,CDR3aa,CDR3nt
.,.,TRBJ1-6,TRBV4-1,CASSQDPGYNSPLHF,TGCGCCAGCAGCCAGGACCCGGGATATAATTCACCCCTCCACTTT
.,.,TRBJ2-7,TRBV7-3,CASSPGGSREQYF,TGTGCCAGCAGCCCTGGGGGGTCAAGGGAGCAGTACTTC
TRBD1,.,TRBJ1-1,TRBV5-6,CASRVGQGVEAFF,TGTGCCAGCAGGGTTGGACAGGGGGTTGAAGCTTTCTTT
.,.,TRBJ2-3,TRBV3-1/TRBV3-2,CASTRRGGTDTQYF,TGTGCCAGCACCCGACGCGGCGGAACAGATACGCAGTATTTT
TRBD2,.,TRBJ2-3,TRBV20-1,CSASGRGGSTDTQYF,TGCAGTGCTAGTGGGCGGGGGGGAAGCACAGATACGCAGTATTTT
.,.,TRBJ1-4,TRBV29-1,CSSDRLGANEKLFF,TGCAGCTCTGACAGGCTGGGGGCTAATGAAAAACTGTTTTTT
.,.,TRBJ2-7,TRBV19,CASRAPGSYEQYF,TGTGCCAGTAGAGCCCCAGGTTCCTACGAGCAGTACTTC
.,.,TRBJ1-5,TRBV6-1,CASSYQGSNQPQHF,TGTGCCAGCAGTTATCAGGGGAGCAATCAGCCCCAGCATTTT
TRBD1,.,TRBJ1-1,TRBV5-8,CASRTPGQGNTEAFF,TGTGCCAGCCGCACCCCGGGACAGGGCAACACTGAAGCTTTCTTT
.,once,TRBJ1-1,TRBV6-5,CASSRGGLRAEAFF,TGTGCCAGCAGTAGGGGGGGGCTGCGGGCTGAAGCTTTCTTT
.,.,TRBJ1-1,TRBV15,CATSRGGEGTEAFF,TGTGCCACCAGCAGAGGAGGGGAGGGCACTGAAGCTTTCTTT
TRBD1,few,TRBJ1-5,TRBV15,CATSRDWGQGGYQPQHF,TGTGCCACCAGCAGAGATTGGGGACAGGGAGGGTACCAGCCCCAGCATTTT
.,.,TRBJ2-7,TRBV28,CASSAPQVLSYEQYF,TGTGCCAGCAGTGCGCCACAGGTTTTATCCTACGAGCAGTACTTC
TRBD2,.,TRBJ2-5,TRBV3-1/TRBV3-2,CASSPGGGRETQYF,TGTGCCAGCAGCCCTGGGGGGGGACGAGAGACCCAGTACTTC
.,once,TRBJ2-7,TRBV4-1,CASSQRRGIETSYEQYF,TGCGCCAGCAGCCAGCGACGGGGGATAGAAACTTCCTACGAGCAGTACTTC
.,.,TRBJ2-3,TRBV3-1/TRBV3-2,CASSQEAVFGDTQYF,TGTGCCAGCAGCCAAGAGGCGGTCTTCGGAGATACGCAGTATTTT
.,.,TRBJ1-5,TRBV28,CASSFFSSGGQPQHF,TGTGCCAGCAGTTTTTTTTCCTCGGGGGGACAGCCCCAGCATTTT
.,.,TRBJ1-1,TRBV18,CASSPRAANEAFF,TGTGCCAGCTCACCGAGGGCAGCCAATGAAGCTTTCTTT